The next 18 T cell receptor beta chains were all read from a single sample in a study of blood T cell repertoires in COVID-19. The assay was immunoSEQ multiplex PCR, and TCRdb's table has in-frame clones only and misses some. The sample holds nearly 350,000 clones, roughly 90% seen once. Sequenced sample: peripheral blood. The receptors derive from a woman between 65 and 79 years old with COVID-19, enrolled during active disease.

The rearrangement links TRBV3-1 (or the pseudogene TRBV3-2) to TRBJ2-7; 9 nucleotides line up with TRBD1. The CDR3 length is 15 residues. Looked up from germline, CDR1 is LGHDT and CDR2 is YNNKEL (reference sequence). The V and J ends lost 4 bases and 2 bases, in that order; junction bases with no gene match: 6. CDR3 bases: TGTGCCAGCAGCCGAGAACAGGGGGCGGCCTACGAGCAGTACTTC. Translated: CASSREQGAAYEQYF.

V gene TRBV6-5 combines with J gene TRBJ1-6, with 7 bases lining up with TRBD1. Germline V gives CDR1 MNHEY, CDR2 SVGAGI. This CDR3 region has 16 residues. V lost 2 bases and J lost 7; bases outside the gene matches: 8. This CDR3 reads CASSYGRGLRNSPLHF. The DNA for the CDR3 is TGTGCCAGCAGTTACGGCAGGGGGTTACGGAATTCACCCCTCCACTTT.

The chain uses TRBV14 and TRBJ1-1, with D unresolved. In germline, CDR1 is SGHDN, CDR2 FVKESK. The CDR3 has 12 amino acids. The V and J ends lost 1 base and 5 bases respectively, with 5 bases between them. The CDR3, as DNA: TGTGCCAGCAGCCAAGCAGAAACTGAAGCTTTCTTT. As protein: CASSQAETEAFF.

The chain has TRBV15 and TRBJ1-5; TRBD1 matches at 7 bases. Germline V gene sequence: CDR1 LNHNV, CDR2 YYDKDF (reference sequence). This CDR3 is built from 14 residues. V was clipped by 5 bases and J by 2 bases; unmatched bases: 3. The DNA of the CDR3 is TGTGCCACCAGCCGACAGGGCGGCAATCAGCCCCAGCATTTT. This sequence encodes CATSRQGGNQPQHF.

This chain connects TRBV5-1 to TRBJ2-3, with D perhaps TRBD2 (7 bases). Trimming left V 4 bases short and J 5 bases short, with 17 bases between. From germline, CDR1 is SGHRS and CDR2 YFSETQ. This CDR3 has 15 amino acids. This chain's CDR3 is CASSGPGGRGDTQYF. The DNA for the CDR3 is TGCGCCAGCAGCGGTCCGGGGGGCCGTGGAGATACGCAGTATTTT.

The rearrangement joins TRBV3-1 (or the pseudogene TRBV3-2) to TRBJ2-7, with D maybe TRBD2 (7 bases). The V gene lost 3 bases and the J gene lost 6 bases, with 21 bases spanning the gap. CDR3 length equals 16 residues. CDR1 and CDR2 from the germline V gene are LGHDT and YNNKEL (reference sequence). The CDR3 loop reads CASSQGHREGVFEQYF. The CDR3 DNA sequence: TGTGCCAGCAGCCAGGGTCACAGGGAGGGGGTGTTCGAGCAGTACTTC.

Note on this clone: Other DNA variants within this sample encode the same CDR3. V is TRBV7-3 and J is TRBJ2-1; D is undetermined. V lost 2 bases to trimming and J lost 0 bases, with 11 bases between them. CDR1 SGHTA and CDR2 FQGTGA come from the germline V gene. The CDR3 has 16 amino acids. CDR3 DNA sequence: TGTGCCAGCAGCTTATCCGGCGGCAGCTCCTACAATGAGCAGTTCTTC. Its protein product is CASSLSGGSSYNEQFF.

This clone was seen once. V and J are TRBV3-1 (or the pseudogene TRBV3-2) and TRBJ1-1, with TRBD1 matching over 9 bases. This CDR3 contains 13 residues. The J segment lost 11 bases and the V segment lost 4 bases, leaving 8 bases of the junction unmatched. Germline lookup yields CDR1 LGHDT and CDR2 YNNKEL (reference sequence). The CDR3 DNA follows: TGTGCCAGCAGCCTCGGACAGGGGTTGGGGGCTTTCTTT. This gives the protein CASSLGQGLGAFF.

The chain is built from TRBV5-1 and TRBJ2-5; D not certain. Germline assignment: CDR1 SGHRS and CDR2 YFSETQ. The V end was cut by 7 bases, the J end by 5 bases, with 6 bases between. The CDR3 is 10 amino acids. The chain's CDR3 is CASQQETQYF. DNA of the CDR3: TGCGCCAGCCAACAGGAGACCCAGTACTTC.

The gene calls are TRBV7-7 and TRBJ2-1; 10 bases are shared with TRBD2. The CDR3 is 16 residues long. From germline, CDR1 is SSHAT and CDR2 FNYEAQ (reference sequence). With V trimmed by 1 base and J by 9 bases, 9 bases remained unmatched. CDR3 DNA sequence: TGTGCCAGCAGCTTAGGGGAAGGAATAGCGGGGGGTGAGCAGTTCTTC. Its protein is CASSLGEGIAGGEQFF.

The chain uses TRBV28 and TRBJ1-2; tentatively, D is TRBD1 (6 bases). This CDR3 spans 13 amino acids. CDR1 and CDR2 (germline): MDHEN, SYDVKM. V shed 2 bases and J shed 6 bases, with 10 bases lying between them. The CDR3 nucleotides read TGTGCCAGCAGTTTAGGGGGCATCGATGGCTACACCTTC. Translation: CASSLGGIDGYTF.

This clone was seen a few times. The V gene is TRBV3-1 (or the pseudogene TRBV3-2), the J gene TRBJ1-2; 9 nucleotides agree with TRBD1. The V and J ends lost 1 base and 6 bases, in that order; junction bases with no gene match: 0. Germline CDR1 and CDR2: LGHDT and YNNKEL (reference sequence). The length of the CDR3 is 13 residues. In DNA, the CDR3 is TGTGCCAGCAGCCAAGGACAGGGGGATGGCTACACCTTC. Translation: CASSQGQGDGYTF.

The chain combines TRBV9 with TRBJ1-4; TRBD1 matches 9 bases. Germline V CDR1 and CDR2: SGDLS, YYNGEE. The CDR3 runs 14 residues. After removal of 4 bases from V and 10 bases from J, the junction contained 8 bases not matched to a gene. The CDR3 protein is CASSSRTGEGKLFF. The CDR3 DNA sequence: TGTGCCAGCAGCTCCAGGACAGGGGAGGGAAAACTGTTTTTT.

The V gene is TRBV30, the J gene TRBJ2-3; 8 nucleotides line up with TRBD2. J gave up 3 bases and V 4 bases, and 12 bases lay outside the gene matches. Germline V gene sequence: CDR1 GTSNPN, CDR2 SVGIG (reference sequence). The CDR3 contains 16 residues. The CDR3: CAWTPLAGRITDTQYF. The CDR3 bases are TGTGCCTGGACCCCATTAGCGGGGAGGATAACAGATACGCAGTATTTT. Drawing the rest from reference TRBV30 and TRBJ2-3, the complete variable domain is SQTIHQWPATLVQPVGSPLSLECTVEGTSNPNLYWYRQAAGRGLQLLFYSVGIGQISSEVPQNLSASRPQDRQFILSSKKLLLSDSGFYLCAWTPLAGRITDTQYFGPGTRLTVL.

This rearrangement joins TRBV18 to TRBJ1-5; no clear D. CDR1 and CDR2 (germline): KGHSH, LQKENI. The CDR3 loop spans 14 amino acids. V lost 6 bases and J lost 4, with 13 bases in between. The CDR3 sequence is CASSGVQQNQPQHF. For the CDR3, the DNA is TGTGCCAGCTCGGGAGTACAGCAAAATCAGCCCCAGCATTTT.

The J gene is TRBJ2-2, the V gene TRBV6-5; TRBD2 agrees at 10 bases. Germline CDR1 MNHEY, CDR2 SVGAGI. J lost 7 bases, V lost 6 bases, and 5 bases had no gene match. The CDR3 is made up of 14 amino acids. The CDR3 DNA reads as TGTGCCAGCAGGAGCGGGGGGGGCGGCGGGGAGCTGTTTTTT. Translation gives CASRSGGGGGELFF.

This rearrangement joins TRBV5-6 to TRBJ1-2; possible D gene TRBD1, 5 bases. Germline V gene sequence: CDR1 SGHDT, CDR2 YYEEEE. The V end was cut by 2 bases, the J end by 13 bases, with 15 bases between. The CDR3 has 12 amino acids. In DNA form, the CDR3 reads TGTGCCAGCAGCTTTTCGCAGGGTCCCCCCACCTTC. Protein product: CASSFSQGPPTF.

This rearrangement joins TRBV28 to TRBJ2-7; 8 nucleotides match TRBD1. J gave up 6 bases and V 6 bases, and 10 bases lay outside the gene matches. Per the germline V gene, CDR1 is MDHEN and CDR2 is SYDVKM. This CDR3 spans 14 amino acids. DNA for the CDR3: TGTGCCAGCAGCACGGGACAGGTCGACGGCGAGCAGTACTTC. This encodes CASSTGQVDGEQYF.